This is a list of T cell receptor beta chains from one sample in a study of CD8 T cells in ankylosing spondylitis. One entry per CDR3 protein, called by TCRdb with MiXCR from the 5' RACE reads. This repertoire shows over 30,000 distinct CDR3 sequences, 9.5% to 11% found once; its top ten account for 20%. The specimen sequenced was synovial fluid, either unsorted or a sorted T cell fraction (not recorded which). These receptors all come from a male donor with ankylosing spondylitis. CDR3s include the opening cysteine and the closing phenylalanine or tryptophan. A D gene is named only where the DNA matches it firmly. A row's size may be missing; if present it is once, few, many or a size class.

d_call	v_call	clone_size	j_call	cdr3_nt	cdr3_aa
-	TRBV11-1	many	TRBJ1-1	TGTGCCAGCGTCGATGGGGACACTGAAGCTTTCTTT	CASVDGDTEAFF
TRBD2	TRBV20-1	-	TRBJ2-2	TGCAGTGCTCCCCGGGGGGGGAACACCGGGGAGCTGTTTTTT	CSAPRGGNTGELFF
-	TRBV4-2	many	TRBJ2-2	TGTGCCAGCAGCCATATTAACGGGGAGCTGTTTTTT	CASSHINGELFF
-	TRBV29-1	few	TRBJ1-4	TGCAGCGTTGAAGTTAACGAAAAACTGTTTTTT	CSVEVNEKLFF
-	TRBV5-1	-	TRBJ2-3	TGCGCCAGCAGCTTGACGGTCACAGATACGCAGTATTTT	CASSLTVTDTQYF
-	TRBV6-5	many	TRBJ2-3	TGTGCCAGCAGTTACGGGGGACGTAACACAGATACGCAGTATTTT	CASSYGGRNTDTQYF
-	TRBV5-5	many	TRBJ1-3	TGTGCCAGCAGCCCCGACAGGAATTCTGGAAACACCATATATTTT	CASSPDRNSGNTIYF
-	TRBV30	few	TRBJ1-6	TGTGCCTGGACCGACACCCCAAATTCACCCCTCCACTTT	CAWTDTPNSPLHF
-	TRBV13	few	TRBJ1-1	TGTGCCAGTCGATTCGGGCCTGAAGCTTTCTTT	CASRFGPEAFF
TRBD1	TRBV29-1	-	TRBJ1-2	TGCAGCGTCGCCGGGACAGGGGGGTCTGGCTACACCTTC	CSVAGTGGSGYTF
TRBD1	TRBV20-1	few	TRBJ1-1	TGCAGTGCTAGTAATCAGGGGGCCTTGAACACTGAAGCTTTCTTT	CSASNQGALNTEAFF
TRBD2	TRBV6-4	many	TRBJ2-1	TGTGCCAGCAAACAGCGGGAGTTCGGCAATGAGCAGTTCTTC	CASKQREFGNEQFF
TRBD1	TRBV20-1	many	TRBJ2-7	TGCAGTGCTGGGTCGGGCAGGGGGCTAGACGAGCAGTACTTC	CSAGSGRGLDEQYF